This note documents a single TCR beta chain sequence. Its antigen remains unknown. This specimen belongs to a study of T cells in localized non-small cell lung cancer. Method: immunoSEQ multiplex PCR; TCRdb's copy keeps in-frame clones and lacks some. The sample consists of roughly 30,000 clones, over 85% of them appearing once. From germline, CDR1 is SGHRS and CDR2 YFSETQ. The CDR3 is 17 residues long. The V end was cut by 2 bases, the J end by 0 bases, with 15 bases between. Study outcomes and limitations: Among the tissues sampled, uninvolved adjacent lung had the highest T cell clonality, above tumor. As only one tumor region underwent sequencing, heterogeneity remains possible.

The sample was peripheral blood, taken before any cancer treatment. This chain connects TRBV5-1 to TRBJ2-1, with D tentatively TRBD1 (6 bases). This receptor was obtained from a woman aged 18-49 years with stage I lung adenocarcinoma. DNA of the CDR3: TGCGCCAGCAGCTTTTCCTTTACAGGGAGCTCCTACAATGAGCAGTTCTTC. Protein product: CASSFSFTGSSYNEQFF.